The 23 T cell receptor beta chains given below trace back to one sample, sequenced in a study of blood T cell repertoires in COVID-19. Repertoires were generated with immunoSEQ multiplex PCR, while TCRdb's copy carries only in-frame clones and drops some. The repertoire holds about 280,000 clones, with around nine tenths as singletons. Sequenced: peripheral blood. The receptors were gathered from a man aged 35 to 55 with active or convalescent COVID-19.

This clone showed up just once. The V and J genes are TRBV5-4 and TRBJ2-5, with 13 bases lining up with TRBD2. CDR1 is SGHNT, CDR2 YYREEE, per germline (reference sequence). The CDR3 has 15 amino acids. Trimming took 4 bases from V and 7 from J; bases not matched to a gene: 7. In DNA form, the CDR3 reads TGTGCCAGCAGCGGGACTAGCGGGACCCTCACGACCCAGTACTTC. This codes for CASSGTSGTLTTQYF.

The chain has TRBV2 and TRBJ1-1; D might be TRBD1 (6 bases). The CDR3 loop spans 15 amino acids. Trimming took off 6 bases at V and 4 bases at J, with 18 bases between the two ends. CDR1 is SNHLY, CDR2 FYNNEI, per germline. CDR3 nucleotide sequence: TGTGCCAGCAGAAAAAGGGGCGGGGGCGGCACTGAAGCTTTCTTT. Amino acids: CASRKRGGGGTEAFF.

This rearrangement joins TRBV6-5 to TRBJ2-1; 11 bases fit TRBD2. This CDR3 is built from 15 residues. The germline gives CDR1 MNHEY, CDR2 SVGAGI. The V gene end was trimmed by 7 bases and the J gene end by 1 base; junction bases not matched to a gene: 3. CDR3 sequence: CASTSSGRSYNEQFF. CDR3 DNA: TGTGCCAGCACCTCTAGCGGGAGGTCCTACAATGAGCAGTTCTTC.

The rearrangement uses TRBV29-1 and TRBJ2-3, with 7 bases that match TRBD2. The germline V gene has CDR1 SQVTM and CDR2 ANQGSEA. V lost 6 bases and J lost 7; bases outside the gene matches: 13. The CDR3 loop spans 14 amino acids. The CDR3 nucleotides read TGCAGCGTCTATCTAGCGGCCGGGTTAAATACGCAGTATTTT. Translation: CSVYLAAGLNTQYF.

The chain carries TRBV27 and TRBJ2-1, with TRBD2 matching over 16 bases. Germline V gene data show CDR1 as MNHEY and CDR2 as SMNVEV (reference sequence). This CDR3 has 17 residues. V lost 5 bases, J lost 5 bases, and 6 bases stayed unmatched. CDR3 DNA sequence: TGTGCCAGCAGTCTCGGGACTAGCGGGGGGGCCAACAATGAGCAGTTCTTC. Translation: CASSLGTSGGANNEQFF.

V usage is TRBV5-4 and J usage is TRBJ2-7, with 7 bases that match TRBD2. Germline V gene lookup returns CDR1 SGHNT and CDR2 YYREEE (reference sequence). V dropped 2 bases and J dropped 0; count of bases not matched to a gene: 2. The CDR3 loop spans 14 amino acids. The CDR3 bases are TGTGCCAGCAGCTTCACGGGGGGCTCCTACGAGCAGTACTTC. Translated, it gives CASSFTGGSYEQYF.

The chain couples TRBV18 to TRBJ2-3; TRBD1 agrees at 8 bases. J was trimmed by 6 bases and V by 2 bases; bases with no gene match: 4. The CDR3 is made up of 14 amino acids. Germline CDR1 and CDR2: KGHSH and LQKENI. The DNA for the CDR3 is TGTGCCAGCTCACCATTAAACAGGGGGGATACGCAGTATTTT. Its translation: CASSPLNRGDTQYF.

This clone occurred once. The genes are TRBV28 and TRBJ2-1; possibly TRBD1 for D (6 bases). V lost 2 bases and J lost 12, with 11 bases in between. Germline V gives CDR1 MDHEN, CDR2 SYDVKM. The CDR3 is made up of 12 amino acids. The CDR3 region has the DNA TGTGCCAGCAGTTTAAGGGCAGGGGCGCAGTTCTTC. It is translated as CASSLRAGAQFF. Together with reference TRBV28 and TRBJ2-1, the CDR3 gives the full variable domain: DVKVTQSSRYLVKRTGEKVFLECVQDMDHENMFWYRQDPGLGLRLIYFSYDVKMKEKGDIPEGYSVSREKKERFSLILESASTNQTSMYLCASSLRAGAQFFGPGTRLTVL.

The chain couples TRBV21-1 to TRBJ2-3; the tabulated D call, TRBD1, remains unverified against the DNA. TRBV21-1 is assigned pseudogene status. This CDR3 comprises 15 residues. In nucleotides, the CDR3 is TGTGCCAGCAGCAAAGGGACAGGGGCCACAGATACGCAGTATTTT. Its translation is CASSKGTGATDTQYF.

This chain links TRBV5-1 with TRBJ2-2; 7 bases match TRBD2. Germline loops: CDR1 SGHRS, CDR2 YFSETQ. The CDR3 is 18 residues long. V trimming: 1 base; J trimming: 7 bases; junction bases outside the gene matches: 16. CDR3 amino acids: CASSLKVGAGPGIGELFF. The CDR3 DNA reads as TGCGCCAGCAGCTTGAAGGTCGGAGCGGGGCCGGGGATCGGGGAGCTGTTTTTT.

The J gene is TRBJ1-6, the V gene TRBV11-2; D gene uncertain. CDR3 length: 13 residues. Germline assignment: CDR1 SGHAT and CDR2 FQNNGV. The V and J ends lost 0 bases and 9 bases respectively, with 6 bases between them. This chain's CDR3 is CASSLESSSPLHF. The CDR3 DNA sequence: TGTGCCAGCAGCTTAGAATCGAGTTCACCCCTCCACTTT. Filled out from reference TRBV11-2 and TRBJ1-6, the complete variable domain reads EAGVAQSPRYKIIEKRQSVAFWCNPISGHATLYWYQQILGQGPKLLIQFQNNGVVDDSQLPKDRFSAERLKGVDSTLKIQPAKLEDSAVYLCASSLESSSPLHFGNGTRLTVT.

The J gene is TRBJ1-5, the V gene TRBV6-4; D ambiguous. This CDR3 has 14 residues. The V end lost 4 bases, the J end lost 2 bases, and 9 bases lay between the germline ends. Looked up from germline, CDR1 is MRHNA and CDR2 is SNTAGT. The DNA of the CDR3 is TGTGCCAGCAGTGCCAGTGTTGGCAATCAGCCCCAGCATTTT. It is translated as CASSASVGNQPQHF.

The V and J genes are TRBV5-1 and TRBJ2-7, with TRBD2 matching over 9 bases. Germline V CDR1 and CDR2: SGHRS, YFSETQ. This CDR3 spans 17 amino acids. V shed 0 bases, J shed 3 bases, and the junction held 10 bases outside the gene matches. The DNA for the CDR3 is TGCGCCAGCAGCTTGGGAGGGGCAGCGGGGGGCCACTACGAGCAGTACTTC. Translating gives CASSLGGAAGGHYEQYF.

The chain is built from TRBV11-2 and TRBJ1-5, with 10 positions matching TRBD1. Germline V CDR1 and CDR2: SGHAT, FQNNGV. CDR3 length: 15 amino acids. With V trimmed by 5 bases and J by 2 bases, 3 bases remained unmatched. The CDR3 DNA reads TGTGCCAGCAGCCCAGGGACAGGGGGCAATCAGCCCCAGCATTTT. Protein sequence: CASSPGTGGNQPQHF.

The CDR3 DNA reads as TGTGCCAGCAGTGGGACTAGCGGTGATTACAATGAGCAGTTCTTC. Translation: CASSGTSGDYNEQFF. V usage is TRBV27 and J usage is TRBJ2-1; TRBD2 matches 11 bases. CDR1 is MNHEY, CDR2 SMNVEV, per germline (reference sequence). The CDR3 has 15 residues. Unmatched junction bases numbered 4, after V lost 5 bases and J lost 4 bases.

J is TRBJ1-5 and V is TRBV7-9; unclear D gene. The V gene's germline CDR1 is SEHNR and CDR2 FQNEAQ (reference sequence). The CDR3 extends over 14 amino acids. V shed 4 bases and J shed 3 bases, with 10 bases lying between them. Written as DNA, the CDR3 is TGTGCCAGCAGCTCACCGGGGTACAATCAGCCCCAGCATTTT. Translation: CASSSPGYNQPQHF.

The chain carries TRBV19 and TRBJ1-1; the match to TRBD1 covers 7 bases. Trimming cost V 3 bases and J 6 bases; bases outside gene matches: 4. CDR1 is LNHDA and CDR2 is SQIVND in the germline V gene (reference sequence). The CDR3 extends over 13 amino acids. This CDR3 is CASSIPGQAEAFF. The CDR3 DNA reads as TGTGCCAGTAGTATTCCAGGACAGGCTGAAGCTTTCTTT.

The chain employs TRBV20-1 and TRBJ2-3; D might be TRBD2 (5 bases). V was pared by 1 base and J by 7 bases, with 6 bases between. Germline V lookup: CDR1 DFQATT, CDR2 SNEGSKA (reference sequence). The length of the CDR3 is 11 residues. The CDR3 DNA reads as TGCAGTGCTAGAGCGACTAATACGCAGTATTTT. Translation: CSARATNTQYF.

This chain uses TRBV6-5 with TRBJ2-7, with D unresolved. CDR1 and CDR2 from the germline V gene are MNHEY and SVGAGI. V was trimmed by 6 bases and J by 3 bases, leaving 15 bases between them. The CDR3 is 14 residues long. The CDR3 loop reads CASREIGSHYEQYF. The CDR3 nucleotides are TGTGCCAGCAGGGAGATCGGATCCCACTACGAGCAGTACTTC.

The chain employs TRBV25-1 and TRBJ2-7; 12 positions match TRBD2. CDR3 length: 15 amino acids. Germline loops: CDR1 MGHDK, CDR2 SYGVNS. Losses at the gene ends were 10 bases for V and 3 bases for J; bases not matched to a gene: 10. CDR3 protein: CATTSRTSGVYEQYF. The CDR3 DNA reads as TGTGCCACTACGAGCAGGACTAGCGGGGTCTACGAGCAGTACTTC.

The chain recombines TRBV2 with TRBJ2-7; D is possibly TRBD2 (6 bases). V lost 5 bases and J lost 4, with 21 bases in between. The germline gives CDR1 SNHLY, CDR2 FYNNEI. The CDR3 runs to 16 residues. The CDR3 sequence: CASSRERDTKIYEQYF. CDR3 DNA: TGTGCCAGCAGTCGGGAGCGAGACACAAAAATTTACGAGCAGTACTTC. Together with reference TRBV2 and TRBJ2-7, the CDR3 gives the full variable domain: EPEVTQTPSHQVTQMGQEVILRCVPISNHLYFYWYRQILGQKVEFLVSFYNNEISEKSEIFDDQFSVERPDGSNFTLKIRSTKLEDSAMYFCASSRERDTKIYEQYFGPGTRLTVT.

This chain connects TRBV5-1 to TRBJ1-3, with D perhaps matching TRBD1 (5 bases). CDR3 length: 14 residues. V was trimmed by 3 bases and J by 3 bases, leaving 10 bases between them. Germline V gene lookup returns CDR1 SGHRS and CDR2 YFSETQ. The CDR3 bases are TGCGCCAGCAGCTCTGGGACTTTTGGAAACACCATATATTTT. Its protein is CASSSGTFGNTIYF.

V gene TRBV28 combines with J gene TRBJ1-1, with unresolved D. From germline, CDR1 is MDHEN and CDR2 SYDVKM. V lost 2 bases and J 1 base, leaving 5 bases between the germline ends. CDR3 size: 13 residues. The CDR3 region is CASSLPGNTEAFF. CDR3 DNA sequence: TGTGCCAGCAGTTTACCGGGGAACACTGAAGCTTTCTTT.